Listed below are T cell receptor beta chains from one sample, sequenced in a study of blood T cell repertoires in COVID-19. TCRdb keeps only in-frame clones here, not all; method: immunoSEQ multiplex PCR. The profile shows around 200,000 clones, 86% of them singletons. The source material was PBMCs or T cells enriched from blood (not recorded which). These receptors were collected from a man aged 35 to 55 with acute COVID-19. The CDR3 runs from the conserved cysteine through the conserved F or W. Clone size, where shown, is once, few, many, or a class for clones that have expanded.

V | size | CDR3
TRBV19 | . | CASSSTQGERGEAFF
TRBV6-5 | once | CASSYLTSGSRYEQYF
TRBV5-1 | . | CASSVGQLYNEQFF
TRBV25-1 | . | CASSEYRDTRLGSYEQYF
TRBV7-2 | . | CASSPADRDLAGYTF
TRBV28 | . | CASTDSGGPGGYTF
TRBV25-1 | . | CACGGAGARGTQYF
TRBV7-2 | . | CASSQVGQGKRETQYF
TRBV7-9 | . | CASSSIDEQFF
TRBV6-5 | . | CTSTGVGETQYF
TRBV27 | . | CASSAIQYTGELFF
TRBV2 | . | CALRDSPSYEQYF
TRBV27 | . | CASSPLLAGAYNEQFF
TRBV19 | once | CASTPRSNGNEKLFF
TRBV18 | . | CASSPDLGGYSPLHF